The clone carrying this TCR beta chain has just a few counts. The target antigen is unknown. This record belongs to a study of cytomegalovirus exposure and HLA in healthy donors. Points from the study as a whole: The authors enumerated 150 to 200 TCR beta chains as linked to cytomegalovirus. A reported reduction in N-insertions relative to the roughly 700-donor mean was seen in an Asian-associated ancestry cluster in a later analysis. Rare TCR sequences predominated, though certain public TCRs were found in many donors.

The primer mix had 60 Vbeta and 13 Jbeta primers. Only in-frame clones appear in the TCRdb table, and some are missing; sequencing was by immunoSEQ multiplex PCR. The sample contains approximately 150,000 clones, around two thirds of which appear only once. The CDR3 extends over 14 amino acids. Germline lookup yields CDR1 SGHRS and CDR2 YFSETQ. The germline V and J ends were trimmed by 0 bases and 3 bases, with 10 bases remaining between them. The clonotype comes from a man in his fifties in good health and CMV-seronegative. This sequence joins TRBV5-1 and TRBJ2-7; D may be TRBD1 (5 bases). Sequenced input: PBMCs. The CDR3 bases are TGCGCCAGCAGCTTGGATAGGACATACTACGAGCAGTACTTC. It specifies CASSLDRTYYEQYF.